Listed below are T cell receptor beta chains from one sample, sequenced in a study of blood T cells in healthy people across ages. A single record per CDR3 protein comes from TCRdb applying MiXCR to the 5' RACE reads. In the table there are over 1,500,000 distinct CDR3 sequences, around 50% of which are singletons. Sequences were obtained from blood. These receptors all stem from a woman aged 40-49 years in good health. Both conserved end residues are part of each CDR3. D genes are given only for firm matches. Rows give clone size only sometimes, using once, few, many, or a class for an expanded clone.

TRBJ2-5 | NA | TRBV7-9 | NA | CASSLISEAQYF | TGTGCCAGCAGCTTAATTTCTGAGGCCCAGTACTTC
TRBJ2-1 | once | TRBV7-2 | TRBD2 | CASRGLAGGIYNEQFF | TGTGCCAGCAGGGGACTAGCGGGGGGGATCTACAATGAGCAGTTCTTC
TRBJ2-1 | NA | TRBV14 | NA | CASGRTPNYNEQFF | TGTGCCAGCGGCCGGACCCCTAACTACAATGAGCAGTTCTTC
TRBJ2-1 | NA | TRBV4-3 | TRBD2 | CASSQDSSSGGHNEQFF | TGCGCCAGCAGCCAAGATTCGAGTAGCGGGGGGCACAATGAGCAGTTCTTC
TRBJ1-2 | NA | TRBV7-2 | NA | CASSFARGSNYGYTF | TGTGCCAGCAGCTTCGCCAGAGGAAGTAACTATGGCTACACCTTC
TRBJ2-5 | few | TRBV6-6 | NA | CASSQIRGQETQYF | TGTGCCAGCAGTCAGATAAGGGGCCAAGAGACCCAGTACTTC
TRBJ2-4 | few | TRBV10-3 | NA | CAISESPNRVENIQYF | TGTGCCATCAGTGAGTCGCCAAACAGGGTGGAGAACATTCAGTACTTC
TRBJ1-1 | NA | TRBV4-2 | NA | CASSQEGTGMNTEAFF | TGTGCCAGCAGCCAAGAAGGAACAGGGATGAACACTGAAGCTTTCTTT
TRBJ1-2 | NA | TRBV4-2 | NA | CASSRSRGYTF | TGTGCCAGCAGTCGCAGTCGGGGCTACACCTTC
TRBJ2-1 | NA | TRBV7-2 | TRBD2 | CATGTSGRYNEQFF | TGTGCGACCGGGACTAGCGGGAGATACAATGAGCAGTTCTTC
TRBJ2-1 | NA | TRBV20-1 | NA | CSAREGYFSYNEQFF | TGCAGTGCTAGAGAGGGCTATTTCTCCTACAATGAGCAGTTCTTC
TRBJ1-2 | few | TRBV29-1 | NA | CSVRTEAWGYTF | TGCAGCGTTAGGACGGAGGCATGGGGCTACACCTTC
TRBJ2-3 | NA | TRBV4-1 | NA | CASSQENYRSQYF | TGCGCCAGCAGCCAAGAAAACTACAGATCGCAGTATTTT
TRBJ2-3 | NA | TRBV28 | TRBD1 | CASSKTTGWAQYF | TGTGCCAGCAGTAAAACGACAGGGTGGGCGCAGTATTTT
TRBJ1-2 | NA | TRBV6-5 | NA | CASSNGISYGYTF | TGTGCCAGCTCGAATGGGATAAGCTATGGCTACACCTTC
TRBJ1-5 | NA | TRBV20-1 | NA | CSARVPVPGQPQHF | TGCAGTGCTAGAGTACCGGTCCCAGGTCAGCCCCAGCATTTT
TRBJ2-1 | few | TRBV7-2 | NA | CASSLSSPSYNEQFF | TGTGCCAGCAGCTTAAGCTCGCCCTCCTACAATGAGCAGTTCTTC
TRBJ2-6 | few | TRBV27 | TRBD1 | CASSGQGQGLSGANVLTF | TGTGCCAGCAGTGGGCAGGGACAGGGGCTCTCTGGGGCCAACGTCCTGACTTTC
TRBJ2-5 | once | TRBV7-2 | NA | CASSSRTATTQQYF | TGTGCCAGCAGCTCACGGACAGCTACCACTCAGCAGTACTTC
TRBJ2-5 | NA | TRBV3-1 | TRBD2 | CASALAEQETQYF | TGTGCCAGCGCCCTAGCGGAGCAAGAGACCCAGTACTTC
TRBJ1-2 | few | TRBV6-6 | NA | CASSYEQIYGYTF | TGTGCCAGCAGTTACGAACAGATCTATGGCTACACCTTC
TRBJ1-4 | NA | TRBV12-3/TRBV12-4 | NA | CASSAPEKLFF | TGTGCCAGCAGCGCCCCGGAAAAACTGTTTTTT
TRBJ2-3 | once | TRBV4-2 | NA | CASSQDLFRDTQYF | TGTGCCAGCAGCCAAGATCTCTTTAGGGATACGCAGTATTTT
TRBJ2-7 | NA | TRBV20-1 | TRBD1 | CSASQYNRGNEQYF | TGCAGTGCTAGCCAATATAACAGGGGCAATGAGCAGTACTTC
TRBJ2-2 | NA | TRBV7-9 | NA | CANSLANTGELFF | TGTGCCAACTCGCTCGCGAACACCGGGGAGCTGTTTTTT
TRBJ1-6 | NA | TRBV10-3 | TRBD1 | CAISPGQPNSPLHF | TGTGCCATCAGTCCGGGACAGCCTAATTCACCCCTCCACTTT
TRBJ2-1 | NA | TRBV10-3 | NA | CAISESRDSYPHNEQFF | TGTGCCATCAGTGAGTCCCGGGACTCCTACCCCCACAATGAGCAGTTCTTC
TRBJ1-5 | few | TRBV5-1 | NA | CASSLGPPLGNQPQHF | TGCGCCAGCAGCTTGGGCCCCCCCCTAGGCAATCAGCCCCAGCATTTT
TRBJ1-6 | many | TRBV13 | NA | CASSLGGSPLHF | TGTGCCAGCAGCTTAGGGGGATCACCCCTCCACTTT
TRBJ2-5 | NA | TRBV20-1 | TRBD2 | CSARDGTSGGARETQYF | TGCAGTGCTAGAGACGGGACTAGCGGGGGGGCTAGGGAGACCCAGTACTTC
TRBJ2-1 | few | TRBV4-2 | NA | CASSQSFSYNEQFF | TGTGCCAGCAGCCAAAGTTTCTCCTACAATGAGCAGTTCTTC
TRBJ2-3 | NA | TRBV7-2 | TRBD1 | CASSLAGTGQADTQYF | TGTGCCAGCAGCTTAGCTGGGACAGGGCAAGCAGATACGCAGTATTTT
TRBJ2-1 | NA | TRBV2 | NA | CASSVPGELYNEQFF | TGTGCCAGCAGTGTTCCGGGGGAGTTATACAATGAGCAGTTCTTC